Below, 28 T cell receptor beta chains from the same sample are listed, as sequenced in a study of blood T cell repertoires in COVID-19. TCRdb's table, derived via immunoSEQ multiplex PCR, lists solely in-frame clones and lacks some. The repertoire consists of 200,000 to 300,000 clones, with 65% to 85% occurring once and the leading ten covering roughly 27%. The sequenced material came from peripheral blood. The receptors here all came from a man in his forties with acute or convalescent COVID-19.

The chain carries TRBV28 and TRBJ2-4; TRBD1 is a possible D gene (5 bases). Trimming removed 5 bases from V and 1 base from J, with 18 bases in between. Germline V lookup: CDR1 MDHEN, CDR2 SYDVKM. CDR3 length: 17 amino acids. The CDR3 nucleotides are TGTGCCAGCAGTCAACAGCCAGGGATGGGGGCCAAAAACATTCAGTACTTC. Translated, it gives CASSQQPGMGAKNIQYF.

The CDR3 sequence is CASSERSRGTQYF. The DNA of the CDR3 is TGTGCCAGCAGCGAACGATCCAGGGGTACGCAGTATTTT. The V gene is TRBV3-1 (or the pseudogene TRBV3-2), the J gene TRBJ2-3, with D perhaps TRBD1 (6 bases). Trimming shortened V by 5 bases and J by 8 bases, and 14 bases separated the two germline ends. The CDR3 sequence is 13 residues long. Germline CDR1 and CDR2: LGHDT and YNNKEL (reference sequence).

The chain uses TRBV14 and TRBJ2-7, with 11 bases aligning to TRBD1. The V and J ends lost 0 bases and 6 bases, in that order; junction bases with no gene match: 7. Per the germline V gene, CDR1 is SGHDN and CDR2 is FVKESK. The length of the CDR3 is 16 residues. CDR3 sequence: CASSQELGTGGGEQYF. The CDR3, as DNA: TGTGCCAGCAGCCAAGAACTTGGGACAGGGGGAGGCGAGCAGTACTTC.

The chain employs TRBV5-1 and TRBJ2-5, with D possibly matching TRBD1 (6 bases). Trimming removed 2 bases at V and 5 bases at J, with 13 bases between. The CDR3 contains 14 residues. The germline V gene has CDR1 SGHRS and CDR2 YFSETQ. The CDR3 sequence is CASSFGQPRETQYF. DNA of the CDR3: TGCGCCAGCAGCTTTGGACAGCCCAGGGAGACCCAGTACTTC.

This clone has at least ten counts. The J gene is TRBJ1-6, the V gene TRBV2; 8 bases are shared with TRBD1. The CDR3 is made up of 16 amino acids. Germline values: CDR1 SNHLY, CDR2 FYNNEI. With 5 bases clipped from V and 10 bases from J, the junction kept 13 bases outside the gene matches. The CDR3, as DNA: TGTGCCAGCAGTCCCGGGACAGGACCGAGGGGATCACCCCTCCACTTT. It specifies CASSPGTGPRGSPLHF.

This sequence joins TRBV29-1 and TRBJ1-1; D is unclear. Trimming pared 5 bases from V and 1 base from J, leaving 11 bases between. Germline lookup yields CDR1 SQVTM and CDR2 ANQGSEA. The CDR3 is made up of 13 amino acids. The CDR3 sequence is CSVQRAPNTEAFF. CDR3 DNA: TGCAGCGTTCAGCGAGCACCGAACACTGAAGCTTTCTTT.

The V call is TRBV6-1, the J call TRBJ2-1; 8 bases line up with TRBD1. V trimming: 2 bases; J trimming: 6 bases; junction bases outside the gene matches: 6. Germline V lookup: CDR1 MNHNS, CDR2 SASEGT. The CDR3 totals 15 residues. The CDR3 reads CASSEQGAPLNEQFF. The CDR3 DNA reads TGTGCCAGCAGTGAACAGGGGGCACCTCTCAATGAGCAGTTCTTC.

CDR3 protein: CASSVGEQEDNSPLHF. DNA of the CDR3: TGTGCCAGCAGCGTAGGAGAGCAAGAAGATAATTCACCCCTCCACTTT. This sequence joins TRBV9 and TRBJ1-6; D is ambiguous. Germline CDR1 and CDR2: SGDLS and YYNGEE. V was pared by 0 bases and J by 5 bases, with 12 bases between. The CDR3 is 16 amino acids. Using reference TRBV9 and TRBJ1-6 for the parts outside the CDR3, the full variable domain is DSGVTQTPKHLITATGQRVTLRCSPRSGDLSVYWYQQSLDQGLQFLIQYYNGEERAKGNILERFSAQQFPDLHSELNLSSLELGDSALYFCASSVGEQEDNSPLHFGNGTRLTVT.

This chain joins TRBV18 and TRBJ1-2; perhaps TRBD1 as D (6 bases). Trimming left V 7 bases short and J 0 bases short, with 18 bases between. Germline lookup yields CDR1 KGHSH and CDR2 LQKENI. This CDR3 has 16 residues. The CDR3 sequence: CASYNPWTEPNYGYTF. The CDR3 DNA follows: TGTGCCAGCTATAACCCTTGGACAGAACCTAACTATGGCTACACCTTC.

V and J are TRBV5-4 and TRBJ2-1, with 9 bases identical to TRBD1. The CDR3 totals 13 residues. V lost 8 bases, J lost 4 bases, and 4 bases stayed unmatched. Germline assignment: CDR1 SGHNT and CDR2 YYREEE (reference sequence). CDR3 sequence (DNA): TGTGCCAGTTCGGGACAGGGATACAATGAGCAGTTCTTC. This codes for CASSGQGYNEQFF.

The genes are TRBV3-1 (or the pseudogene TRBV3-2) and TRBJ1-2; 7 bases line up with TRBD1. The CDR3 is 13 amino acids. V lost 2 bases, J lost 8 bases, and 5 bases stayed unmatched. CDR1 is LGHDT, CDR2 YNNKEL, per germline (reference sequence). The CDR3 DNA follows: TGTGCCAGCAGCCAAACAGGGGCCGCAGGCTACACCTTC. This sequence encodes CASSQTGAAGYTF.

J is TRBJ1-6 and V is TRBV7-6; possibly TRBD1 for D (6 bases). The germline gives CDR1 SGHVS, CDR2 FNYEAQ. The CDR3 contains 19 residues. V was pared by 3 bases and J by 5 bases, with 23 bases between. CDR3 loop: CASSFPTRTVPPHNSPLHF. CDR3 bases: TGTGCCAGCAGCTTCCCCACCAGGACAGTCCCTCCGCATAATTCACCCCTCCACTTT.

CDR3 residues: CASSLPLGQNTEAFF. As DNA, the CDR3 is TGTGCCAGCAGCTTGCCCCTGGGACAGAACACTGAAGCTTTCTTT. The V call is TRBV7-2, the J call TRBJ1-1; D is perhaps TRBD1 (6 bases). The germline V gene has CDR1 SGHTA and CDR2 FQGNSA. The CDR3 covers 15 residues. Trimming stripped 3 bases from V and 1 base from J, with 12 bases between.

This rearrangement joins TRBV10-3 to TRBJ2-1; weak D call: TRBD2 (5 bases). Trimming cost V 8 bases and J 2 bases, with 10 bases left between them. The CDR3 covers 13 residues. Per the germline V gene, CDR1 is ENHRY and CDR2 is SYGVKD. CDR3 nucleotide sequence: TGTGCCATCTCTACGGGAACCTACAATGAGCAGTTCTTC. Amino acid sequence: CAISTGTYNEQFF.

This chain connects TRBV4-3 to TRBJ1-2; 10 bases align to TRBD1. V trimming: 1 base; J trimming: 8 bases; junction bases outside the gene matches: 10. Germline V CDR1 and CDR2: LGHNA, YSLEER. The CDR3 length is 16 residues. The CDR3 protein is CASSQVTGGLVYGYTF. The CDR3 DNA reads TGCGCCAGCAGCCAAGTGACAGGGGGCTTGGTTTACGGCTACACCTTC.

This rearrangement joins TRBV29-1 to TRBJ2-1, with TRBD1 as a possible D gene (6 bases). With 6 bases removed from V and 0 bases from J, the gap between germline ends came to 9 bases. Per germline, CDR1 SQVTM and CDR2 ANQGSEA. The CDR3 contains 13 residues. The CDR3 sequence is CSVGHLSYNEQFF. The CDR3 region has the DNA TGCAGCGTGGGACACCTCTCCTACAATGAGCAGTTCTTC.

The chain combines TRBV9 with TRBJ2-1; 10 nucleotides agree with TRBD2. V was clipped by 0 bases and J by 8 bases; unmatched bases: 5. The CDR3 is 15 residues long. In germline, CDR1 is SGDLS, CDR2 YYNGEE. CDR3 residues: CASSVGASGSHEQFF. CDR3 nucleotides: TGTGCCAGCAGCGTAGGGGCTAGCGGGAGCCATGAGCAGTTCTTC.

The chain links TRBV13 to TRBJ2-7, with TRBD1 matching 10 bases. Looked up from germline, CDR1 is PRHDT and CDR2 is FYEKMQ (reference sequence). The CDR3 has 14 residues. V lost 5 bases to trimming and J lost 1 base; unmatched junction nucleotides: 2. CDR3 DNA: TGTGCCAGCAGCCGGGGACAGGGGTCCTACGAGCAGTACTTC. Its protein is CASSRGQGSYEQYF.

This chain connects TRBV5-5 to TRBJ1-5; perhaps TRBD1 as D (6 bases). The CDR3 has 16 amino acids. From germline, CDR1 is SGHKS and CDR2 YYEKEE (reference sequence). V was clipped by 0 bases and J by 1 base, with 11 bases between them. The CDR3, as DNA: TGTGCCAGCAGCTTGGTAGGGGGGGCGAGCAATCAGCCCCAGCATTTT. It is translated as CASSLVGGASNQPQHF.

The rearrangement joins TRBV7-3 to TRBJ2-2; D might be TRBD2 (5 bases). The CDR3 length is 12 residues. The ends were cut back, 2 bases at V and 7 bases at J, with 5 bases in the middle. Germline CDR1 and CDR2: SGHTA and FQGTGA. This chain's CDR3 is CASSLRGGELFF. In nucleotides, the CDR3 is TGTGCCAGCAGCTTACGGGGCGGGGAGCTGTTTTTT.

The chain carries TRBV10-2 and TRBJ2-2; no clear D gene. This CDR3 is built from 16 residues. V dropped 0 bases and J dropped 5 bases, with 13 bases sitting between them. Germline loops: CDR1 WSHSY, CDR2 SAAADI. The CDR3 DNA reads TGCGCCAGCAGTGAGTCGTCGCCCCTAGGAACCGGGGAGCTGTTTTTT. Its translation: CASSESSPLGTGELFF.

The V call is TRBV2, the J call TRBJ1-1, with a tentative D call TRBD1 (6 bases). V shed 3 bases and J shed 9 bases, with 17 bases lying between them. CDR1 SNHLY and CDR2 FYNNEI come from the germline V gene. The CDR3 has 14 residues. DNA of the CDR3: TGTGCCAGCAGTGAGTGGGGCAGGGGTTATCAAGCTTTCTTT. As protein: CASSEWGRGYQAFF. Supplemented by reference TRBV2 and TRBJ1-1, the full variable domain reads EPEVTQTPSHQVTQMGQEVILRCVPISNHLYFYWYRQILGQKVEFLVSFYNNEISEKSEIFDDQFSVERPDGSNFTLKIRSTKLEDSAMYFCASSEWGRGYQAFFGQGTRLTVV.

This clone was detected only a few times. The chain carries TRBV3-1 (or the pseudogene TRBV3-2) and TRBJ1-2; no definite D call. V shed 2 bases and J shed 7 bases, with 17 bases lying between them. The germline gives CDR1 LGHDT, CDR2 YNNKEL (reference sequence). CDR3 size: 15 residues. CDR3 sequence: CASSQSGGLGGGYTF. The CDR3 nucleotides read TGTGCCAGCAGCCAATCGGGCGGGCTAGGTGGTGGCTACACCTTC.

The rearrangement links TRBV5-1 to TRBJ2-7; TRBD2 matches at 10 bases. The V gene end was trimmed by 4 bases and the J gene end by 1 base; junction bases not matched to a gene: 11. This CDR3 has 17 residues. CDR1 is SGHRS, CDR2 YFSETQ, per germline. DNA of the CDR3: TGCGCCAGCAGCCCCCGTAGTAGGACTAGCGGTTCCTACGAGCAGTACTTC. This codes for CASSPRSRTSGSYEQYF.

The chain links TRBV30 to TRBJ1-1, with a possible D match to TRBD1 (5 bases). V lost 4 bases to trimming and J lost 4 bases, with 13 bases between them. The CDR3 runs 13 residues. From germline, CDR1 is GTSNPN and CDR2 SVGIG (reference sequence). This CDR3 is CAWTSREGTEAFF. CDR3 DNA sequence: TGTGCCTGGACAAGCAGGGAGGGCACTGAAGCTTTCTTT.

For the CDR3, the DNA is TGCGCCAGCAGTGAGTTTGGAGAGTCGAACACCGGGGAGCTGTTTTTT. Its protein product is CASSEFGESNTGELFF. The chain links TRBV10-1 to TRBJ2-2, with D unresolved. CDR1 is WNHNN and CDR2 is SYGVQD in the germline V gene (reference sequence). Trimming left V 1 base short and J 0 bases short, with 9 bases between. The CDR3 extends over 16 amino acids.

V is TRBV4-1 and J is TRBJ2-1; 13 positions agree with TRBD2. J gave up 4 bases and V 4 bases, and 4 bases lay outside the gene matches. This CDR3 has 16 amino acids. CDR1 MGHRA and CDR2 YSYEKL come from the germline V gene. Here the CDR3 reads CASSRTSGGIYNEQFF. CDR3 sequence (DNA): TGCGCCAGCAGCCGGACTAGCGGGGGTATATACAATGAGCAGTTCTTC.

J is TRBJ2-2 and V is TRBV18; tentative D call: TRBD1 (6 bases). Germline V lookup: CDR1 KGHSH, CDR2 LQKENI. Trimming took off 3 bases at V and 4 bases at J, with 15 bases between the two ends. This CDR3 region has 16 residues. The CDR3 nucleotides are TGTGCCAGCTCACCCACAGGGAACCGGGGCACCGGGGAGCTGTTTTTT. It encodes CASSPTGNRGTGELFF.